The 12 T cell receptor beta chains in this list originate from one sample, sequenced in a study of blood T cell repertoires in COVID-19. The repertoire was sequenced with immunoSEQ multiplex PCR; TCRdb's copy has only in-frame clones and lacks some. The data contain 310,000 or so clones, approximately 86% of them singletons. Source material: PBMCs or T cells enriched from blood (not recorded which). The receptors here all came from a woman under 30 who had recovered from COVID-19.

The V call is TRBV5-1, the J call TRBJ1-3, with 8 positions matching TRBD1. The CDR3 consists of 15 residues. V was pared by 0 bases and J by 4 bases, with 3 bases of the junction left unmatched. From germline, CDR1 is SGHRS and CDR2 YFSETQ. This chain's CDR3 is CASSLETGAGNTIYF. The CDR3 DNA is TGCGCCAGCAGCTTGGAGACAGGGGCGGGAAACACCATATATTTT. Using reference TRBV5-1 and TRBJ1-3 for the parts outside the CDR3, the full variable domain is KAGVTQTPRYLIKTRGQQVTLSCSPISGHRSVSWYQQTPGQGLQFLFEYFSETQRNKGNFPGRFSGRQFSNSRSEMNVSTLELGDSALYLCASSLETGAGNTIYFGEGSWLTVV.

The chain joins TRBV25-1 to TRBJ1-1; D not resolved. The V gene lost 3 bases and the J gene lost 1 base, with 9 bases spanning the gap. This CDR3 region has 14 residues. In germline, CDR1 is MGHDK, CDR2 SYGVNS. The CDR3 sequence: CASSEITGNTEAFF. Here the CDR3 DNA reads TGTGCCAGCAGTGAGATAACGGGGAACACTGAAGCTTTCTTT.

The chain links TRBV12-3 or TRBV12-4 to TRBJ2-3; D not resolved. The CDR3 runs 12 residues. V dropped 4 bases and J dropped 6 bases, with 8 bases sitting between them. The CDR3, as DNA: TGTGCCAGCAGTTCGCTCGAGGATACGCAGTATTTT. This translates into CASSSLEDTQYF.

The J gene is TRBJ1-6, the V gene TRBV6-4; 8 bases line up with TRBD1. The CDR3 consists of 13 residues. With 6 bases clipped from V and 10 bases from J, the junction kept 5 bases outside the gene matches. The germline gives CDR1 MRHNA, CDR2 SNTAGT. DNA for the CDR3: TGTGCCAGCAGCGGACAGGGCGGATCACCCCTCCACTTT. Encoded protein: CASSGQGGSPLHF.

As regards this clone: The same CDR3 is also encoded by other DNA sequences in this sample. This chain links TRBV19 with TRBJ2-3; maybe TRBD1 (8 bases). The V end was cut by 6 bases, the J end by 1 base, with 14 bases between. This CDR3 region has 15 residues. Germline CDR1 reads LNHDA; CDR2 reads SQIVND (reference sequence). In nucleotides, the CDR3 is TGTGCCAGTAGGATCACAGGGGGGGGCACAGATACGCAGTATTTT. Translating it yields CASRITGGGTDTQYF.

The V call is TRBV11-3, the J call TRBJ2-7, with D possibly matching TRBD1 (7 bases). The CDR3 runs 15 residues. The ends were cut back, 1 base at V and 0 bases at J, with 10 bases in the middle. CDR1 SGHNT and CDR2 YENEEA come from the germline V gene. CDR3 sequence reads: CASSLGGTVSYEQYF. The CDR3 DNA sequence: TGTGCCAGCAGCTTAGGCGGGACAGTCTCCTACGAGCAGTACTTC.

The gene calls are TRBV3-1 (or the pseudogene TRBV3-2) and TRBJ1-1; TRBD1 is a possible D gene (5 bases). Germline CDR1 LGHDT, CDR2 YNNKEL (reference sequence). The CDR3 has 14 residues. Trimming took off 1 base at V and 5 bases at J, with 11 bases between the two ends. The CDR3 bases are TGTGCCAGCAGCCAAGTGGCGGGGCGGACTGAAGCTTTCTTT. Translated: CASSQVAGRTEAFF.

A single count supports this clone. The chain employs TRBV6-5 and TRBJ2-5; D might be TRBD2 (5 bases). The V end was cut by 5 bases, the J end by 5 bases, with 15 bases between. CDR3 size: 14 residues. Germline lookup yields CDR1 MNHEY and CDR2 SVGAGI. DNA of the CDR3: TGTGCCAGCAGTCCGTTGGATAGAGGGGAGACCCAGTACTTC. Encoded protein: CASSPLDRGETQYF.

The genes are TRBV27 and TRBJ2-3, with 7 bases matching TRBD1. This CDR3 contains 16 residues. Germline V gene sequence: CDR1 MNHEY, CDR2 SMNVEV (reference sequence). Trimming took 5 bases from V and 0 from J; bases not matched to a gene: 8. The CDR3 DNA sequence: TGTGCCAGCAGTCCCGCTCACAGGGGAAGCACAGATACGCAGTATTTT. Protein: CASSPAHRGSTDTQYF.

V usage is TRBV9 and J usage is TRBJ2-1; TRBD1 aligns across 10 bases. CDR1 SGDLS and CDR2 YYNGEE come from the germline V gene. Trimming at V came to 0 bases and at J to 7 bases, leaving 4 bases not matched to a gene. The CDR3 extends over 15 amino acids. The DNA for the CDR3 is TGTGCCAGCAGCGTAGAGGGACAGGGGACAAATGAGCAGTTCTTC. This gives the protein CASSVEGQGTNEQFF.

V is TRBV7-9 and J is TRBJ1-1, with D tentatively TRBD1 (6 bases). Per the germline V gene, CDR1 is SEHNR and CDR2 is FQNEAQ (reference sequence). This CDR3 region has 15 residues. V gave up 3 bases and J gave up 1 base, with 12 bases separating them. CDR3 nucleotide sequence: TGTGCCAGCAGCTTTGAGGGGGATAAGAACACTGAAGCTTTCTTT. Amino acids: CASSFEGDKNTEAFF.

This clone was seen a handful of times. The V and J genes are TRBV7-8 and TRBJ1-3; weak D call: TRBD1 (5 bases). The CDR3 contains 14 residues. Germline V gives CDR1 SGHVS, CDR2 FQNEAQ. V was trimmed by 1 base and J by 6 bases, leaving 10 bases between them. CDR3 region: CASSLGGGENTIYF. In DNA, the CDR3 is TGTGCCAGCAGCTTAGGGGGGGGAGAAAACACCATATATTTT.